The 6 T cell receptor beta chains reported below all come from one sample, sequenced in a study of T cell responses to AZD1222 COVID-19 vaccine. Some clones are missing from TCRdb's copy, which holds only in-frame ones; the method was immunoSEQ multiplex PCR. The sample has about 150,000 clones; almost 95% are singletons. Sequenced material: peripheral blood, taken on day 0 of AZD1222 vaccination. The receptors come from an adult in good health.

This chain uses TRBV19 with TRBJ2-7; 8 nucleotides align to TRBD1. The CDR3 length is 15 residues. In germline, CDR1 is LNHDA, CDR2 SQIVND (reference sequence). Unmatched junction bases numbered 7, after V lost 3 bases and J lost 3 bases. CDR3 bases: TGTGCCAGTAGTATCGGACAGGGTGGGGGCTACGAGCAGTACTTC. Its translation: CASSIGQGGGYEQYF.

This clone was seen only a few times. V is TRBV4-1 and J is TRBJ2-6, with unresolved D. The CDR3 sequence is 17 residues long. Germline V lookup: CDR1 MGHRA, CDR2 YSYEKL. V dropped 4 bases and J dropped 0 bases, with 13 bases sitting between them. The CDR3 bases are TGCGCCAGCAGCCCTCTATACCTTAACTCTGGGGCCAACGTCCTGACTTTC. It yields the protein CASSPLYLNSGANVLTF.

The genes are TRBV10-2 and TRBJ1-2, with D unclear. V was pared by 2 bases and J by 4 bases, with 8 bases between. Germline CDR1 reads WSHSY; CDR2 reads SAAADI. The CDR3 covers 13 residues. The CDR3 loop reads CASSEAGSYGYTF. CDR3 in DNA: TGCGCCAGCAGTGAGGCGGGCTCCTATGGCTACACCTTC.

The chain uses TRBV7-2 and TRBJ2-2, with D possibly being TRBD1 (5 bases). Germline V lookup: CDR1 SGHTA, CDR2 FQGNSA. The CDR3 is 15 residues long. Trimming removed 0 bases at V and 1 base at J, with 6 bases between. CDR3 in DNA: TGTGCCAGCAGCTTAGCGGGGCGGAACACCGGGGAGCTGTTTTTT. Residues: CASSLAGRNTGELFF.

The CDR3 protein is CASSLKALYEQYF. The CDR3 DNA is TGTGCCAGCAGTTTAAAAGCTCTCTACGAGCAGTACTTC. The chain employs TRBV28 and TRBJ2-7; D gene unclear. V gave up 2 bases and J gave up 3 bases, with 8 bases separating them. CDR1 is MDHEN and CDR2 is SYDVKM in the germline V gene. The CDR3 is made up of 13 amino acids. Drawing the rest from reference TRBV28 and TRBJ2-7, the complete variable domain is DVKVTQSSRYLVKRTGEKVFLECVQDMDHENMFWYRQDPGLGLRLIYFSYDVKMKEKGDIPEGYSVSREKKERFSLILESASTNQTSMYLCASSLKALYEQYFGPGTRLTVT.

The V call is TRBV27, the J call TRBJ2-5; D tentatively fits TRBD1 or TRBD2 (6 bases each). V lost 4 bases and J lost 5, with 20 bases in between. The CDR3 is 16 amino acids. CDR1 MNHEY and CDR2 SMNVEV come from the germline V gene (reference sequence). CDR3: CASSWSWRGSKETQYF. The CDR3, as DNA: TGTGCCAGCAGTTGGTCATGGAGGGGGTCTAAGGAGACCCAGTACTTC.